This T cell receptor beta chain stems from a study of cytomegalovirus exposure and HLA in healthy donors. At the level of the study: Clustering assigned about 80% of the approximately 430 genotyped donors to the Caucasian-associated ancestry cluster.

A note on this clone: Antigen unknown.

The CDR3 runs to 14 residues. V lost 7 bases and J lost 1, with 12 bases in between. The germline CDR1 and CDR2 sequences are SGHAT and FQNNGV. It was healthy bone marrow donors who served as donors. The PCR was carried out with 60 Vbeta primers and 13 Jbeta primers. The protocol was immunoSEQ multiplex PCR, while the TCRdb copy is restricted to in-frame clones and leaves out a portion. Among about 200,000 clones listed, over 75% were seen once. Study conclusions and caveats: Over 150 TCR beta chains were listed as cytomegalovirus-associated. Analysis was carried out at a later point, and it linked a missense DCLRE1C variant to TCR beta V- and J-gene trimming.

V gene TRBV11-2 combines with J gene TRBJ2-3; D gene uncertain. Sequencing was performed on PBMCs. The sequence derives from a boy aged 2 to 10 in good health and CMV-seronegative. The CDR3 loop reads CASTSFAGTDTQYF. DNA for the CDR3: TGTGCCAGCACCTCTTTTGCGGGCACAGATACGCAGTATTTT.